This paragraph covers one T cell receptor (beta chain) sequence. TCRdb's table, derived via immunoSEQ multiplex PCR, lists solely in-frame clones and lacks some. The sample consists of 100,000 or so clones, about four fifths of them appearing once. The data are from a study of blood T cell repertoires in COVID-19. Study information: The United States, Italy and Spain provided the acute and convalescent COVID-19 samples.

The length of the CDR3 is 15 residues. V was trimmed by 1 base and J by 0 bases, leaving 8 bases between them. CDR1 is LGHDT, CDR2 YNNKEL, per germline (reference sequence). The source of this sequence is a woman aged 70-85 years with acute or convalescent COVID-19. This sequence joins TRBV3-1 (or the pseudogene TRBV3-2) and TRBJ2-3; D call uncertain. The material sequenced was peripheral blood. The CDR3 sequence: CASSQVIQSTDTQYF. Written as DNA, the CDR3 is TGTGCCAGCAGCCAAGTCATCCAGAGCACAGATACGCAGTATTTT.